One and the same sample provided the 6 T cell receptor beta chains below, sequenced in a study of cytomegalovirus exposure and HLA in healthy donors. Assay used: immunoSEQ multiplex PCR; TCRdb lists only in-frame clones, some missing. The table shows 90,000 to 150,000 clones, with 85% to 90% occurring only once. Sequencing was performed on PBMCs. These receptors all stem from a woman younger than 30 in good health and CMV-seropositive.

This chain uses TRBV9 with TRBJ1-2; no definite D call. V was shortened by 3 bases and J by 9 bases, with 21 bases between the two germline ends. CDR1 SGDLS and CDR2 YYNGEE come from the germline V gene. This CDR3 is built from 15 residues. The CDR3 spells CASSAHENGKMSYTF. The DNA for the CDR3 is TGTGCCAGCAGCGCTCACGAGAACGGGAAAATGAGCTACACCTTC. Looking up the rest from reference TRBV9 and TRBJ1-2 gives the full variable domain: DSGVTQTPKHLITATGQRVTLRCSPRSGDLSVYWYQQSLDQGLQFLIQYYNGEERAKGNILERFSAQQFPDLHSELNLSSLELGDSALYFCASSAHENGKMSYTFGSGTRLTVV.

The chain has TRBV4-3 and TRBJ2-2; 7 nucleotides align to TRBD2. CDR3 length equals 17 residues. Germline CDR1 reads LGHNA; CDR2 reads YSLEER. Losses at the gene ends were 0 bases for V and 1 base for J; bases not matched to a gene: 5. The CDR3 DNA follows: TGCGCCAGCAGCCAAGATCCGCCTAGCGGGAACACCGGGGAGCTGTTTTTT. Translation: CASSQDPPSGNTGELFF.

V usage is TRBV18 and J usage is TRBJ2-4, with 7 bases that match TRBD2. Trimming removed 3 bases from V and 11 bases from J; junction bases left unmatched: 19. This CDR3 comprises 17 residues. CDR1 is KGHSH, CDR2 LQKENI, per germline. CDR3 DNA: TGTGCCAGCTCACCCCCCTCTTGGGAGCGGGGACTGCAGGTTCAGTACTTC. Protein sequence: CASSPPSWERGLQVQYF. The complete variable domain, with remaining parts taken from reference TRBV18 and TRBJ2-4, reads NAGVMQNPRHLVRRRGQEARLRCSPMKGHSHVYWYRQLPEEGLKFMVYLQKENIIDESGMPKERFSAEFPKEGPSILRIQQVVRGDSAAYFCASSPPSWERGLQVQYFGAGTRLSVL.

The J gene is TRBJ2-7, the V gene TRBV20-1; maybe TRBD1 (6 bases). Germline values: CDR1 DFQATT, CDR2 SNEGSKA (reference sequence). Trimming cost V 6 bases and J 1 base, with 7 bases left between them. This CDR3 is 11 amino acids long. As DNA, the CDR3 is TGCAGTGCCGGGACATCCTACGAGCAGTACTTC. It yields the protein CSAGTSYEQYF.

J is TRBJ1-2 and V is TRBV4-2; D is perhaps TRBD1 (5 bases). The CDR3 runs 15 residues. The germline CDR1 and CDR2 sequences are LGHNA and YNFKEQ. Trimming removed 0 bases from V and 7 bases from J, with 15 bases in between. Here the CDR3 reads CASSQDQGKESGYTF. Here the CDR3 DNA reads TGTGCCAGCAGCCAAGACCAGGGAAAAGAGAGTGGCTACACCTTC.

The chain is built from TRBV6-1 and TRBJ1-5; a possible D gene is TRBD1 (6 bases). V was shortened by 6 bases and J by 4 bases, with 16 bases between the two germline ends. Germline V CDR1 and CDR2: MNHNS, SASEGT. The CDR3 covers 15 residues. The CDR3 coding sequence is TGTGCCAGCAGGCCAGGGACAAGACTAAATCAGCCCCAGCATTTT. Encoded protein: CASRPGTRLNQPQHF.